These 6 T cell receptor beta chains share one sample of origin, sequenced in a study of cytomegalovirus exposure and HLA in healthy donors. The PCR had 60 Vbeta and 13 Jbeta primers. Sequencing used immunoSEQ multiplex PCR; TCRdb keeps in-frame clones, though not all of them. The sample yields around 94,000 clones, roughly 78% seen once. Sequencing was performed on PBMCs. The receptors originated from a male donor in good health and CMV-seropositive.

As regards this clone: The identical CDR3 is also encoded by other nucleotide sequences in the sample. The chain combines TRBV27 with TRBJ1-5; D call uncertain. Germline values: CDR1 MNHEY, CDR2 SMNVEV (reference sequence). The V end was cut by 2 bases, the J end by 4 bases, with 6 bases between. This CDR3 spans 13 amino acids. The CDR3 sequence: CASSLRENQPQHF. As DNA, the CDR3 is TGTGCCAGCAGTTTACGGGAAAATCAGCCCCAGCATTTT.

The chain employs TRBV28 and TRBJ1-1, with D perhaps matching TRBD1 (5 bases). The V gene lost 6 bases and the J gene lost 1 base, with 12 bases spanning the gap. This CDR3 region has 14 residues. The germline V gene encodes CDR1 MDHEN and CDR2 SYDVKM. The CDR3 region has the DNA TGTGCCAGCAGGGGGGGGTTGAGGAACACTGAAGCTTTCTTT. Amino acids: CASRGGLRNTEAFF.

The J gene is TRBJ2-1, the V gene TRBV29-1, with 7 bases matching TRBD1. V was pared by 4 bases and J by 1 base, with 7 bases of the junction left unmatched. CDR1 SQVTM and CDR2 ANQGSEA come from the germline V gene. The CDR3 has 15 residues. CDR3 bases: TGCAGCGTTGGCGGACAGGTAAAGTCCTACAATGAGCAGTTCTTC. Its protein product is CSVGGQVKSYNEQFF.

This clone has a handful of counts. The gene calls are TRBV6-5 and TRBJ1-5, with unresolved D. The V gene's germline CDR1 is MNHEY and CDR2 SVGAGI. The CDR3 totals 13 residues. V gave up 6 bases and J gave up 9 bases, with 15 bases separating them. CDR3 residues: CASRPLLDSPQHF. CDR3 DNA sequence: TGTGCCAGCAGACCCCTTTTGGACTCGCCCCAGCATTTT.

This clone was detected a few times. V and J are TRBV6-6 and TRBJ1-1, with 9 bases aligning to TRBD1. Germline-derived CDR1 and CDR2 are MNHNY and SVGAGI (reference sequence). The CDR3 loop spans 14 amino acids. Trimming took 5 bases from V and 0 from J; bases not matched to a gene: 1. CDR3: CASSGQGLNTEAFF. CDR3 DNA sequence: TGTGCCAGCAGTGGACAGGGGCTGAACACTGAAGCTTTCTTT.

This chain uses TRBV19 with TRBJ1-1; D remains unclear. The CDR3 is 11 residues long. The V gene lost 10 bases and the J gene lost 4 bases, with 10 bases spanning the gap. Looked up from germline, CDR1 is LNHDA and CDR2 is SQIVND (reference sequence). The CDR3 region is CATQRGTEAFF. Written as DNA, the CDR3 is TGTGCCACGCAGCGCGGCACTGAAGCTTTCTTT.